Listed below are T cell receptor beta chains from one sample, sequenced in a study of beta chain features in type 1 diabetes. Repertoires were generated with immunoSEQ multiplex PCR, while TCRdb's copy carries only in-frame clones and drops some. The sample records around 650,000 clones, around 12% being singletons. What was sequenced was naive CD4+ T cells from blood. Receptors were obtained from a young man with type 1 diabetes. The CDR3 runs from the conserved cysteine through the conserved F or W. D genes are given only for firm matches. Expanded clones are given a class, and other clones once, few, many or no size at all.

NA	NA	TRBV18	TRBJ2-3	TGTGCCAGCTCACCCGGGAGCAGGGCCACTCGCACAGATACGCAGTATTTT	CASSPGSRATRTDTQYF
few	NA	TRBV15	TRBJ2-1	TGTGCCACCAGTACGCTGGATGAGCAGTTCTTC	CATSTLDEQFF
NA	TRBD1	TRBV6-6	TRBJ1-6	TGTGCCAGCAGTTACTCAGGGGACAGGTGGAATTCACCCCTCCACTTT	CASSYSGDRWNSPLHF
NA	TRBD2	TRBV9	TRBJ2-5	TGTGCCAGCAGCACGATGGGTCTAGCGGCCCAAGAGACCCAGTACTTC	CASSTMGLAAQETQYF
NA	NA	TRBV30	TRBJ2-2	TGTGCCTCTAATCCGGGACAAGGCACCGGGGAGCTGTTTTTT	CASNPGQGTGELFF
NA	NA	TRBV6-6	TRBJ1-4	TGTGCCAGCGGGAGACAGAAGAAAAATGAAAAACTGTTTTTT	CASGRQKKNEKLFF
NA	NA	TRBV4-3	TRBJ2-2	TGCGCCAGCAGCCCCCGAGTGCGGGCGGGAACCGGGGAGCTGTTTTTT	CASSPRVRAGTGELFF
few	NA	TRBV5-1	TRBJ2-3	TGCGCCAGCAGCCTCGTCCGGGACTCTCAAACAGATACGCAGTATTTT	CASSLVRDSQTDTQYF
NA	TRBD1	TRBV6-6	TRBJ2-7	TGTGCCAGCAGCCACCCTCCGGACAGGTTTTCCTACGAGCAGTACTTC	CASSHPPDRFSYEQYF
few	NA	TRBV11-2	TRBJ1-3	TGTGCCAGCAGCTTGGGGGATTTCTCTGGAAACACCATATATTTT	CASSLGDFSGNTIYF
few	TRBD1	TRBV5-4	TRBJ1-3	TGTGCCAGCAGCACGACAGGGATAAACACCATATATTTT	CASSTTGINTIYF
NA	NA	TRBV30	TRBJ1-3	TGTGCCTGGAATCAGGGAAACACCATATATTTT	CAWNQGNTIYF
few	TRBD2	TRBV6-5	TRBJ2-7	TGTGCCAGCAGCCGACACGGGACTAATAGATACGAGCAGTACTTC	CASSRHGTNRYEQYF
few	NA	TRBV9	TRBJ2-1	TGTGCCAGCAGCGTAGTGTCGGATCCTCCCAATGAGCAGTTCTTC	CASSVVSDPPNEQFF
NA	NA	TRBV6-1	TRBJ2-7	TGTGCCAGCAGCAGGGGAATGAAATACGAGCAGTACTTC	CASSRGMKYEQYF
few	NA	TRBV9	TRBJ1-3	TGTGCCAGCAGCCCCGAGACTGGAAACACCATATATTTT	CASSPETGNTIYF
few	NA	TRBV18	TRBJ1-2	TGTGCCAGCTCACCACCTTCCCAAACCTATGGCTACACCTTC	CASSPPSQTYGYTF
NA	NA	TRBV7-9	TRBJ2-7	TGTGCCAGCAGCCAAACATCCGGGACCTACGAGCAGTACTTC	CASSQTSGTYEQYF
NA	NA	TRBV30	TRBJ1-5	TGTGCCTGGAGTCTCTTGGGGGAACAGCCCCAGCATTTT	CAWSLLGEQPQHF
NA	NA	TRBV28	TRBJ2-7	TGTGCCAGCAGTCACGTCTACGAGCAGTACTTC	CASSHVYEQYF
few	TRBD1	TRBV5-4	TRBJ2-3	TGTGCCAGCAGTGGACAGGGGGCAGGCACAGATACGCAGTATTTT	CASSGQGAGTDTQYF
few	NA	TRBV6-5	TRBJ2-7	TGTGCCAGCAGTCGGGCTTCCTGGGGGATCTACGAGCAGTACTTC	CASSRASWGIYEQYF
few	NA	TRBV28	TRBJ2-3	TGTGCCAGCAGCCTCCCCGGCGGGAGCACAGATACGCAGTATTTT	CASSLPGGSTDTQYF
few	TRBD1	TRBV7-2	TRBJ1-1	TGTGCCAGCAGCCAAACACAGGGGGCGAATACTGAAGCTTTCTTT	CASSQTQGANTEAFF
few	NA	TRBV28	TRBJ2-1	TGTGCCAGCAGTTCGCCGCCAGGGCGCAATGAGCAGTTCTTC	CASSSPPGRNEQFF
NA	NA	TRBV30	TRBJ1-4	TGTGCCTGGAGTGCTCTTTCGGGTGAAAAACTGTTTTTT	CAWSALSGEKLFF
NA	NA	TRBV9	TRBJ1-1	TGTGCCAGCGGGGGAGGCATGAACACTGAAGCTTTCTTT	CASGGGMNTEAFF
few	NA	TRBV18	TRBJ1-5	TGTGCCAGCTCCGGGGGGGAGGATCAGCCCCAGCATTTT	CASSGGEDQPQHF
NA	NA	TRBV6-1	TRBJ1-3	TGTGCCAGCGTGCCGAGGTTATTCGCTGGAAACACCATATATTTT	CASVPRLFAGNTIYF
few	TRBD1	TRBV11-2	TRBJ2-3	TGTGCCAGCAGCTTCTACAGGGGGAACACAGATACGCAGTATTTT	CASSFYRGNTDTQYF
NA	NA	TRBV5-4	TRBJ2-4	TGTGCCAGCACCCCCAATTCGGGAGCCAAAAACATTCAGTACTTC	CASTPNSGAKNIQYF
NA	TRBD2	TRBV19	TRBJ2-3	TGTGCCAGTAGTATACGACTGGCCAGCGGGGGCACAGATACGCAGTATTTT	CASSIRLASGGTDTQYF
few	NA	TRBV9	TRBJ2-3	TGTGCCAGCAGCTTCCGGGACCCAAACACAGATACGCAGTATTTT	CASSFRDPNTDTQYF
few	TRBD1	TRBV9	TRBJ1-6	TGTGCCAGCAGCGCCCTACAGGGGAGAAATTCACCCCTCCACTTT	CASSALQGRNSPLHF
few	NA	TRBV7-2	TRBJ2-7	TGTGCCAGCAGCTTAGCGCCAGGTCCCTACGAGCAGTACTTC	CASSLAPGPYEQYF
NA	NA	TRBV6-5	TRBJ2-7	TGTGCCAGCAGGACAGACACCTACGAGCAGTACTTC	CASRTDTYEQYF
few	NA	TRBV7-8	TRBJ2-5	TGTGCCAGCAGCTTAAGTCCGGGGCAAGAGACCCAGTACTTC	CASSLSPGQETQYF